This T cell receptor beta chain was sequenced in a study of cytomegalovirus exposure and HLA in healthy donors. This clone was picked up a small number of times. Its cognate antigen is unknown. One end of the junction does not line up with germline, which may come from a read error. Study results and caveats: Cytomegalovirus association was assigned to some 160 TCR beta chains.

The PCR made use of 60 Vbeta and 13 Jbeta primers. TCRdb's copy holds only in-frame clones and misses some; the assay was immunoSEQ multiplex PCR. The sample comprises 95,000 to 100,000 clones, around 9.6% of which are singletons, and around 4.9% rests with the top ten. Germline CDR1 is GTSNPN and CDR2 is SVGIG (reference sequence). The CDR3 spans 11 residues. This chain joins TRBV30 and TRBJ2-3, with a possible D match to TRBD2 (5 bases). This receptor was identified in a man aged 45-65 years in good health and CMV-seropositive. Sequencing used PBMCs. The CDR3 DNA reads TGTGCCTGGACGTTCGGGGATAGGCAGTATTTT. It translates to CAWTFGDRQYF.